This T cell receptor beta chain comes out of a study of blood T cell repertoires in COVID-19. Background on the study: The study drew acute and convalescent COVID-19 samples from the United States, Italy and Spain. Sources were T cells, B-cell-depleted T cells, or PBMCs; the material itself was cDNA or gDNA.

The CDR3 covers 13 residues. Germline values: CDR1 MDHEN, CDR2 SYDVKM. The trim removed 6 bases at V and 2 bases at J, leaving 0 bases unmatched. The count of this clone is one. Per the authors' pipeline: Amplified reference gene primers provided the basis for estimating nucleated cell counts. Only in-frame clones appear in the TCRdb table, and some are missing; sequencing was by immunoSEQ multiplex PCR. V, J and clone size were drawn from that table, and D and trimming were deduced from the DNA. The data show a few hundred thousand clones, roughly 86% seen once. The origin of this receptor is a woman in her fifties or sixties who had recovered from COVID-19. The chain carries TRBV28 and TRBJ1-2, with 10 bases that match TRBD1. What was sequenced was peripheral blood. CDR3 in amino acids: CASRDRGNYGYTF. CDR3 coding DNA: TGTGCCAGCAGGGACAGGGGGAACTATGGCTACACCTTC.